Below, 3 T cell receptor beta chains from the same sample are listed, as sequenced in a study of T and B cells in COVID-19 patients. TRB rearrangements were amplified by multiplex PCR with BIOMED2 TRB-A/B primers. MiXCR, applied by TCRdb to the multiplex PCR reads, yields one record per CDR3 protein. There are about 21,000 distinct CDR3 sequences in the sample; over 25% occur only once, and over 2% lies in the top ten. TRB was amplified from about 250-500 ng of blood genomic DNA. Specimen: blood. These TCRs come from a human donor who had recovered from COVID-19.

The genes are TRBV11-3 and TRBJ2-7; D is possibly TRBD1 (5 bases). V was pared by 4 bases and J by 9 bases, with 13 bases between. This CDR3 spans 12 amino acids. Germline V lookup: CDR1 SGHNT, CDR2 YENEEA. The CDR3 spells CASSSFRVRQYF. As DNA, the CDR3 is TGTGCCAGCAGCTCCTTCAGGGTGCGGCAGTACTTC.

This chain links TRBV15 with TRBJ2-3, with 12 positions matching TRBD2. Germline values: CDR1 LNHNV, CDR2 YYDKDF (reference sequence). The length of the CDR3 is 15 residues. The J segment lost 6 bases and the V segment lost 1 base, leaving 2 bases of the junction unmatched. The chain's CDR3 is CATSRGLAGGDTQYF. CDR3 in DNA: TGTGCCACCAGCAGAGGGCTAGCGGGGGGGGATACGCAGTATTTT.

This clonotype was seen repeatedly, ten times or more. This chain connects TRBV12-3 or TRBV12-4 to TRBJ2-7; D gene uncertain. Trimming cost V 5 bases and J 2 bases, with 10 bases left between them. The CDR3 is made up of 13 amino acids. CDR3 nucleotides: TGTGCCAGCAGTCCCGGGCCCCCCTACGAGCAGTACTTC. Amino acids: CASSPGPPYEQYF.